This entry describes one TCR beta chain. Antigen specificity is unknown. This sample was taken from a study of OX40 agonist ivuxolimab in advanced cancers. The wider study: Partial responses were achieved by three patients, of whom one had hepatocellular carcinoma and two had cutaneous melanoma.

The study, taken as a whole, reports: In general, CD8+ T cells held more expanded clones than CD4+ did, on average.

Assay: immunoSEQ multiplex PCR; the TCRdb copy retains only in-frame clones and omits some. Among 70,000 or so clones, roughly 86% were seen once, and the ten largest hold approximately 8.4%. Germline V CDR1 and CDR2: MDHEN, SYDVKM. The CDR3 is made up of 12 amino acids. Deletions cut 3 bases from V and 3 bases from J, with 6 bases between. The chain joins TRBV28 to TRBJ2-7; a possible D gene is TRBD2 (6 bases). The TCR comes from an adult with an advanced solid tumor such as melanoma, head and neck, liver or kidney cancer. The sample consisted of CD4+ or CD8+ T cells sorted from blood, taken in a trial of the OX40 agonist ivuxolimab. The CDR3 loop reads CASSLEGYEQYF. The CDR3 nucleotides read TGTGCCAGCAGTTTGGAGGGCTACGAGCAGTACTTC.